One and the same sample provided the 8 T cell receptor beta chains below, sequenced in a study of identical twins listed by TCRdb under 2016. Library generation was performed with 5' RACE. The run used an Illumina HiSeq 2000. TCRdb reprocessing: public reads trimmed at Q25 with fastp, clones called with MiXCR, in-frame beta chains kept. Rows merge per CDR3 protein into single entries with the most common DNA and genes. Within this sample are about 690,000 distinct CDR3 sequences, with about 20% of them counted one time only. Of the sample, more than 4% is held by the ten largest clones. In addition, the sample was reused for a study of T cells expressing NK-cell markers.

The sample comprised PBMCs. The receptors shown here come from a woman aged 18-30 years in good health.

This clonotype was found many times. The chain employs TRBV12-3 or TRBV12-4 and TRBJ2-7, with 7 bases lining up with TRBD2. The CDR3 sequence is 15 residues long. V dropped 6 bases and J dropped 2; count of bases not matched to a gene: 10. The CDR3 region has the DNA TGTGCCAGCAGCCATAGGGAGGGAACCCCCTACGAGCAGTACTTC. Its translation: CASSHREGTPYEQYF.

The chain employs TRBV29-1 and TRBJ1-1; D call uncertain. The CDR3 covers 10 residues. V was trimmed by 7 bases and J by 10 bases, leaving 13 bases between them. Germline CDR1 SQVTM, CDR2 ANQGSEA. This CDR3 reads CSGSNGPAFF. CDR3 bases: TGCAGCGGGTCTAATGGTCCAGCTTTCTTT. Full variable domain (outside the CDR3, taken from reference TRBV29-1 and TRBJ1-1): SAVISQKPSRDICQRGTSLTIQCQVDSQVTMMFWYRQQPGQSLTLIATANQGSEATYESGFVIDKFPISRPNLTFSTLTVSNMSPEDSSIYLCSGSNGPAFFGQGTRLTVV.

This clonotype was counted only a few times. This chain uses TRBV12-3 or TRBV12-4 with TRBJ2-3; 9 positions agree with TRBD2. The J segment lost 4 bases and the V segment lost 3 bases, leaving 5 bases of the junction unmatched. CDR3 length: 15 amino acids. The CDR3 reads CASSLREGRSDTQYF. In DNA, the CDR3 is TGTGCCAGCAGTTTGCGGGAGGGGCGGTCAGATACGCAGTATTTT.

The V and J genes are TRBV15 and TRBJ1-2; 7 bases are a match to TRBD1. CDR3 length: 14 residues. Trimming took 3 bases from V and 4 from J; bases not matched to a gene: 5. Germline V gene sequence: CDR1 LNHNV, CDR2 YYDKDF (reference sequence). As DNA, the CDR3 is TGTGCCACCAGCAGTAGGGGACAGCTCTATGGCTACACCTTC. Translation gives CATSSRGQLYGYTF.

The sample holds one count of this clonotype. This chain uses TRBV20-1 with TRBJ2-1, with 8 bases identical to TRBD2. CDR3 size: 14 residues. With V trimmed by 3 bases and J by 6 bases, 7 bases remained unmatched. Germline V lookup: CDR1 DFQATT, CDR2 SNEGSKA (reference sequence). This CDR3 reads CSASRGLELNEQFF. For the CDR3, the DNA is TGCAGTGCTAGCAGGGGACTAGAGCTCAATGAGCAGTTCTTC.

This clonotype has only a few counts. This chain links TRBV20-1 with TRBJ2-5; 12 bases are shared with TRBD2. The CDR3 spans 17 residues. Germline CDR1 is DFQATT and CDR2 is SNEGSKA (reference sequence). V lost 3 bases, J lost 2 bases, and 10 bases stayed unmatched. The CDR3: CSARKLAGGRKQETQYF. In DNA, the CDR3 is TGCAGTGCTAGGAAGCTAGCGGGAGGGCGTAAGCAAGAGACCCAGTACTTC.

This rearrangement joins TRBV27 to TRBJ1-1, with D hard to call. Trimming removed 3 bases at V and 4 bases at J, with 12 bases between. CDR3 length: 14 residues. Germline lookup yields CDR1 MNHEY and CDR2 SMNVEV (reference sequence). CDR3 DNA sequence: TGTGCCAGCAGTTTCGAGTCGCCGGTCACTGAAGCTTTCTTT. It translates to CASSFESPVTEAFF.

This clonotype turned up a few times. The chain uses TRBV12-3 or TRBV12-4 and TRBJ1-1; D unclear. The length of the CDR3 is 14 residues. V dropped 4 bases and J dropped 1 base, with 10 bases sitting between them. This CDR3 reads CASSSWLSNTEAFF. The CDR3, as DNA: TGTGCCAGCAGTTCGTGGCTCTCGAACACTGAAGCTTTCTTT.